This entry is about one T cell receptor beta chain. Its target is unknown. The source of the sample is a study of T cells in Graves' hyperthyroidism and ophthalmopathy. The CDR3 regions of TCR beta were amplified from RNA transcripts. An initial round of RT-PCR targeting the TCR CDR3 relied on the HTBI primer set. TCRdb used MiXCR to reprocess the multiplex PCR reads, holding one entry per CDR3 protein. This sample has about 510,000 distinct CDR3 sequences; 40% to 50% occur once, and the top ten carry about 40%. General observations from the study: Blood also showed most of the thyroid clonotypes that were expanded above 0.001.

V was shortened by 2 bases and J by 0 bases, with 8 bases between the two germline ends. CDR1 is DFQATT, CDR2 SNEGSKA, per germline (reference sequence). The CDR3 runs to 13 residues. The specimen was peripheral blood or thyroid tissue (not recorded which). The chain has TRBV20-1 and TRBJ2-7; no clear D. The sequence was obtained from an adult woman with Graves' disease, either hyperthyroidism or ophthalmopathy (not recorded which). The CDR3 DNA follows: TGCAGTGCTAGACCACAATTCTCCTACGAGCAGTACTTC. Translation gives CSARPQFSYEQYF.